A selection of T cell receptor beta chains follows, all from one sample in a study of regulatory T cells in long-lasting Graves disease. TCRdb passed the multiplex PCR reads through MiXCR, listing each CDR3 protein once. Among 350,000 to 450,000 distinct CDR3 sequences, around 23% were seen once, and the ten largest hold roughly an eighth. This specimen was peripheral blood mononuclear cells (PBMCs), taken when the disease was refractory, from a patient treated with antithyroid drugs. These receptor sequences come from a female donor with Graves disease. The CDR3 runs from the conserved cysteine through the conserved F or W.

>TRBJ2-7|TRBV2
CASSETFFSYEQYF
>TRBJ2-6|TRBV2
CSSVAGANVLTF
>TRBJ2-1|TRBV2
CASLARDGNEQFF
>TRBJ2-2|TRBV28
CDSSLSPGTGELFF
>TRBJ2-7|TRBV19
CASSSDGGTYEQYF
>TRBJ2-3|TRBV7-8
CASSSQRGVVADTQYF
>TRBJ1-1|TRBV7-6
CASSSPGRLNTEAFF
>TRBJ2-7|TRBV3-1
CASSSTSGRWYEQYF
>TRBJ1-1|TRBV2
CASRETGTFAEAFF
>TRBJ1-6|TRBV28
CASSFLWDRDNSPLHF
>TRBJ1-1|TRBV14
CASSQGAGYMNTEAFF
>TRBJ1-3|TRBV30
CAWSVLGLGNTIYF
>TRBJ2-2|TRBV4-2
CASSQDPKSLGELFF
>TRBJ2-5|TRBV18
CASSPNREETQYF
>TRBJ2-4|TRBV5-1
CASSPGGHKDIQYF
>TRBJ2-2|TRBV12-3/TRBV12-4
CAGSLGGNTGELFF
>TRBJ1-2|TRBV28
CASSLRGRYGYTF
>TRBJ2-5|TRBV15
CATSRDVSKETQYF
>TRBJ2-3|TRBV2
CASSVNLRASGALPLTDTQYF
>TRBJ1-1|TRBV29-1
CSVEDPSGNTEAFF
>TRBJ2-3|TRBV5-4
CASSFTSGSSDTQYF
>TRBJ2-2|TRBV27
CASSLNFGNTGELFF
>TRBJ2-3|TRBV28
CASTRQTDTQYF
>TRBJ2-7|TRBV7-2
CANSLEGAYEQYF
>TRBJ2-7|TRBV28
CASSSIIRTSGPNLQQYF
>TRBJ2-7|TRBV28
CASSLRDSPEQYF
>TRBJ2-5|TRBV3-1
CASSQDPGGKTQYF
>TRBJ2-6|TRBV5-8
CASSLRGGYSGANVLTF
>TRBJ1-4|TRBV19
CASSRGLGPANEKLFF